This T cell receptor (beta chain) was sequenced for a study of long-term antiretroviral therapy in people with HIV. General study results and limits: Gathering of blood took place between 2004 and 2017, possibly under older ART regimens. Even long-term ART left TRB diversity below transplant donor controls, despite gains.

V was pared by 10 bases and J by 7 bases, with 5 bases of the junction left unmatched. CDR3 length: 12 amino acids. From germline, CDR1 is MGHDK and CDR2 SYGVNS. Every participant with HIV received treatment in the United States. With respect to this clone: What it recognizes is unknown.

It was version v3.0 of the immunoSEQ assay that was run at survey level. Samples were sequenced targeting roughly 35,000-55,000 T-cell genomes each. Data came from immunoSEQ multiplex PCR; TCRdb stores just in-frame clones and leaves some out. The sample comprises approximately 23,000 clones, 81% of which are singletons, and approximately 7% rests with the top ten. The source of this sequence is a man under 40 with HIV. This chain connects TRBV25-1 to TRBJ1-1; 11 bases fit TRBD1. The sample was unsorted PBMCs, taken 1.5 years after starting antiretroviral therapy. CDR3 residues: CATGTGGIEAFF. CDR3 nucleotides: TGTGCCACCGGGACAGGGGGTATTGAAGCTTTCTTT.